This TCR beta chain came from a study of cytomegalovirus exposure and HLA in healthy donors. Sequencing was performed with immunoSEQ multiplex PCR; in TCRdb, only in-frame clones are kept and a portion is missing. The repertoire holds about 120,000 clones, with roughly nine tenths as singletons. The CDR3 is made up of 15 amino acids. Germline V gene sequence: CDR1 SGHRS, CDR2 YFSETQ. V was trimmed by 4 bases and J by 0 bases, leaving 12 bases between them. The donors were part of the validation cohort, which consisted of under 150 subjects and was separate from the first cohort of 666 subjects. On this clone: Its antigen remains unknown.

General study results and limits: The authors listed approximately 160 TCR beta chains as cytomegalovirus-associated.

The chain recombines TRBV5-1 with TRBJ2-3; tentative D call: TRBD2 (6 bases). The source is a woman aged 18-29 years in good health and CMV-seronegative. The specimen was PBMCs. The CDR3 reads CASSRLAASTDTQYF. CDR3 DNA sequence: TGCGCCAGCAGCCGATTAGCGGCTAGCACAGATACGCAGTATTTT.